The next 22 T cell receptor beta chains were all read from a single sample in a study of T-cell reconstitution after alpha-beta-depleted transplantation in children. Using unique molecular identifiers, the investigators prepared the TCRbeta library. MiXCR, applied by TCRdb to the PCR reads, yields one record per CDR3 protein. The repertoire has approximately 490,000 distinct CDR3 sequences, approximately 13% of them found once; the top ten carry around 6.1%. Sequencing used PBMCs from the stem cell graft donor, obtained from the stem cell graft. The origin of the receptors is a human donor who donated a stem cell graft to a child with combined immunodeficiency.

This chain joins TRBV5-6 and TRBJ2-3, with a weak D call TRBD2 (6 bases). The CDR3 extends over 18 amino acids. The germline V and J ends were trimmed by 0 bases and 2 bases, with 19 bases remaining between them. Germline CDR1 reads SGHDT; CDR2 reads YYEEEE. In DNA, the CDR3 is TGTGCCAGCAGCTTGGTCGATGGCGGGACTGGGTACACAGATACGCAGTATTTT. Translation: CASSLVDGGTGYTDTQYF.

This clonotype was detected ten times or more. This chain links TRBV12-3 or TRBV12-4 with TRBJ2-7; TRBD1 is a possible D gene (7 bases). V lost 5 bases and J 4 bases, leaving 18 bases between the germline ends. This CDR3 has 15 amino acids. The CDR3 DNA follows: TGTGCCAGCAGTATGACAGGGATGGGGACTTACGAGCAGTACTTC. Protein sequence: CASSMTGMGTYEQYF.

This clonotype was seen ten or more times. CDR3 sequence (DNA): TGTGCCAGCAGTTTAGGCCAAGAAGACTACGAGCAGTACTTC. It is translated as CASSLGQEDYEQYF. This rearrangement joins TRBV12-3 or TRBV12-4 to TRBJ2-7, with D uncertain. The CDR3 spans 14 residues. V lost 1 base to trimming and J lost 3 bases, with 10 bases between them.

This clonotype was detected many times. The chain is built from TRBV5-1 and TRBJ2-3; TRBD2 is a possible D gene (6 bases). V was clipped by 3 bases and J by 2 bases, with 13 bases between them. The CDR3 runs 15 residues. Germline CDR1 is SGHRS and CDR2 is YFSETQ. This CDR3 is CASSSLAEFTDTQYF. The CDR3 coding sequence is TGCGCCAGCAGCTCCTTAGCGGAGTTCACAGATACGCAGTATTTT.

Concerning this clonotype itself: One end of the junction varies from germline; a read error may be responsible. V gene TRBV6-2 or TRBV6-3 combines with J gene TRBJ2-7; TRBD2 matches at 7 bases. The CDR3 covers 12 residues. Germline CDR1 reads MNHEY; CDR2 reads SVGEGT. CDR3 region: CASSYPTSRLLF. The CDR3 DNA reads TGTGCCAGCAGCTACCCGACTAGCCGTCTTCTCTTC.

This clonotype was counted a few times. The V call is TRBV20-1, the J call TRBJ2-1, with 8 bases that match TRBD2. The trim removed 0 bases at V and 8 bases at J, leaving 9 bases unmatched. The germline gives CDR1 DFQATT, CDR2 SNEGSKA (reference sequence). CDR3 length: 15 residues. Here the CDR3 reads CSARDRTSGAHEQFF. The DNA for the CDR3 is TGCAGTGCTAGAGATCGTACTAGCGGAGCCCATGAGCAGTTCTTC.

V and J are TRBV28 and TRBJ1-5, with a weak D call TRBD1 (6 bases). This CDR3 region has 15 residues. V lost 7 bases and J 0 bases, leaving 13 bases between the germline ends. Germline CDR1 is MDHEN and CDR2 is SYDVKM. The CDR3 nucleotides read TGTGCCAGCACTCAACAGGGTTTTAGCAATCAGCCCCAGCATTTT. It translates to CASTQQGFSNQPQHF.

This clonotype was seen only a few times. V gene TRBV11-2 combines with J gene TRBJ2-3, with 13 bases aligning to TRBD2. CDR1 is SGHAT, CDR2 FQNNGV, per germline. The CDR3 consists of 18 residues. Trimming cost V 5 bases and J 3 bases; bases outside gene matches: 11. Here the CDR3 reads CASSQGLAGSTRTDTQYF. CDR3 nucleotide sequence: TGTGCCAGCAGCCAGGGACTAGCGGGATCTACGAGGACAGATACGCAGTATTTT.

The genes are TRBV5-8 and TRBJ2-1; 7 bases map to TRBD2. The V segment lost 1 base and the J segment 7 bases; nucleotides outside the gene matches: 8. There are 15 residues in the CDR3. Germline lookup yields CDR1 SGHTS and CDR2 YDEGEE. CDR3 nucleotide sequence: TGTGCCAGCAGCTTGTGGGCTGGACTAGGGAATGAGCAGTTCTTC. Translated, it gives CASSLWAGLGNEQFF.

V and J are TRBV13 and TRBJ2-7, with D perhaps matching TRBD1 (5 bases). In germline, CDR1 is PRHDT, CDR2 FYEKMQ (reference sequence). The CDR3 is made up of 15 amino acids. V was clipped by 3 bases and J by 2 bases, with 14 bases between them. CDR3 protein: CASSFTGRATYEQYF. DNA of the CDR3: TGTGCCAGCAGCTTCACCGGCAGGGCCACCTACGAGCAGTACTTC.

The chain is built from TRBV5-5 and TRBJ2-1, with TRBD2 identical over 11 bases. In germline, CDR1 is SGHKS, CDR2 YYEKEE (reference sequence). The ends lost 5 bases at V and 5 bases at J; junction bases unmatched: 6. The CDR3 contains 15 residues. CDR3 amino acids: CASRTLAGAHNEQFF. In DNA form, the CDR3 reads TGTGCCAGCAGAACACTAGCGGGAGCCCACAATGAGCAGTTCTTC.

This clonotype came up many times. The V gene is TRBV5-1, the J gene TRBJ1-2; 8 bases agree with TRBD1. Looked up from germline, CDR1 is SGHRS and CDR2 is YFSETQ. J was trimmed by 6 bases and V by 6 bases; bases with no gene match: 4. The CDR3 length is 12 residues. CDR3 residues: CASTQGADGYTF. The DNA of the CDR3 is TGCGCCAGCACCCAGGGGGCCGATGGCTACACCTTC.

Only a few counts were recorded for this clonotype. The V gene is TRBV12-3 or TRBV12-4, the J gene TRBJ2-3; TRBD2 matches 15 bases. The junction had 9 bases not matched to a gene; V was cut back by 5 bases and J by 3 bases. The CDR3 covers 18 residues. CDR3 sequence: CASSPGLAGGPRTDTQYF. The CDR3 bases are TGTGCCAGCAGTCCCGGACTAGCGGGGGGGCCGAGGACAGATACGCAGTATTTT.

The J gene is TRBJ2-2, the V gene TRBV12-3 or TRBV12-4; 7 nucleotides line up with TRBD2. The trim removed 8 bases at V and 6 bases at J, leaving 21 bases unmatched. The CDR3 runs to 18 residues. In nucleotides, the CDR3 is TGTGCCAGCTCAACCCTGTGGGCCGGGAGGCTTTCGGCCGGGGAGCTGTTTTTT. This translates into CASSTLWAGRLSAGELFF.

This clonotype was observed at least ten times. V gene TRBV28 combines with J gene TRBJ1-2, with a possible D match to TRBD1 (6 bases). Per germline, CDR1 MDHEN and CDR2 SYDVKM. This CDR3 has 14 residues. V was clipped by 6 bases and J by 3 bases, with 14 bases between them. CDR3 amino acids: CASRPSGDYYGYTF. The CDR3 DNA sequence: TGTGCCAGCAGACCCTCAGGGGACTACTATGGCTACACCTTC.

This chain connects TRBV5-1 to TRBJ2-1; 7 positions match TRBD2. Trimming cost V 4 bases and J 7 bases; bases outside gene matches: 14. This CDR3 spans 16 amino acids. The germline CDR1 and CDR2 sequences are SGHRS and YFSETQ. The CDR3 here is CASSPAPGGFWNEQFF. CDR3 in DNA: TGCGCCAGCAGCCCAGCCCCGGGGGGTTTTTGGAATGAGCAGTTCTTC.

The sample holds a few counts of this clonotype. The chain carries TRBV7-3 and TRBJ2-1, with TRBD2 identical over 7 bases. The CDR3 loop spans 16 amino acids. J gave up 6 bases and V 4 bases, and 12 bases lay outside the gene matches. Germline V lookup: CDR1 SGHTA, CDR2 FQGTGA. The CDR3 DNA reads as TGTGCCAGCAGCTCCACCCGTGGGGGGGTCCGCAATGAGCAGTTCTTC. The encoded protein is CASSSTRGGVRNEQFF.

This clonotype was observed a single time. The chain has TRBV6-5 and TRBJ2-5, with 11 bases that match TRBD2. Per the germline V gene, CDR1 is MNHEY and CDR2 is SVGAGI. The trim removed 2 bases at V and 3 bases at J, leaving 8 bases unmatched. The CDR3 totals 17 residues. The CDR3 DNA reads as TGTGCCAGCAGTTACAACGAGGGACTAGCGGTGAAAGAGACCCAGTACTTC. It specifies CASSYNEGLAVKETQYF.

Points on this clonotype: This may be a read error: a much more frequent sequence differs by one nucleotide. The chain recombines TRBV24-1 with TRBJ2-2; D is perhaps TRBD2 (5 bases). The CDR3 contains 17 residues. The ends were cut back, 3 bases at V and 4 bases at J, with 17 bases in the middle. From germline, CDR1 is KGHDR and CDR2 SFDVKD. The CDR3 sequence: CATSDPRGGRGTGELFF. In DNA form, the CDR3 reads TGTGCCACCAGTGATCCCCGCGGTGGGAGAGGCACCGGGGAGCTGTTTTTT.

This clonotype was seen more than once but under ten times. The chain joins TRBV20-1 to TRBJ1-5; D is unclear. Germline-derived CDR1 and CDR2 are DFQATT and SNEGSKA (reference sequence). Trimming left V 0 bases short and J 7 bases short, with 10 bases between. The CDR3 covers 13 residues. The CDR3 sequence is CSARDPQLQPQHF. The CDR3 DNA follows: TGCAGTGCTAGAGATCCCCAATTGCAGCCCCAGCATTTT.

This clonotype was seen only a few times. The genes are TRBV7-8 and TRBJ2-3; 8 nucleotides line up with TRBD1. The CDR3 contains 15 residues. The germline gives CDR1 SGHVS, CDR2 FQNEAQ. After removal of 5 bases from V and 5 bases from J, the junction contained 9 bases not matched to a gene. The CDR3 DNA sequence: TGTGCCAGCAGCACTCGGACAGGGTCTGAAGATACGCAGTATTTT. As protein: CASSTRTGSEDTQYF.

This chain uses TRBV4-1 with TRBJ1-4; D is ambiguous. This CDR3 spans 17 amino acids. V was pared by 1 base and J by 4 bases, with 16 bases between. Germline lookup yields CDR1 MGHRA and CDR2 YSYEKL. The DNA for the CDR3 is TGCGCCAGCAGCCAAGGACATGCCTCTCGGCGTAATGAAAAACTGTTTTTT. Translated, it gives CASSQGHASRRNEKLFF.